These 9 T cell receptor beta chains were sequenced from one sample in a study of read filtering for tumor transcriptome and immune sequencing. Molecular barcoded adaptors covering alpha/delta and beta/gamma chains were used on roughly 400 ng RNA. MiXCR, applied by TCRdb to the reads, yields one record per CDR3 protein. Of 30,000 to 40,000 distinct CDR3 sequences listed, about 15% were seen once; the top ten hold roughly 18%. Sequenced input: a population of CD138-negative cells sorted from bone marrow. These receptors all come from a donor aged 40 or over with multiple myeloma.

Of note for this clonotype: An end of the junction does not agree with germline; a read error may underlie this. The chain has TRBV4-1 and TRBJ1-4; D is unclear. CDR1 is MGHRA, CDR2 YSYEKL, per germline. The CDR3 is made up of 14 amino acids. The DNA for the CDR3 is TGCGCCAGCAGCACCGGAGGTGCTAATGAAAAACTGCTTTTT. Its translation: CASSTGGANEKLLF.

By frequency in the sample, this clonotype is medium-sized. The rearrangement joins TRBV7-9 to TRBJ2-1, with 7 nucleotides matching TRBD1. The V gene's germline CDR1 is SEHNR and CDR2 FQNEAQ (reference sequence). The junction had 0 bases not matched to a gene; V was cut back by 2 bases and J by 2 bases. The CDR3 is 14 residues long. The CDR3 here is CASSLTGAYNEQFF. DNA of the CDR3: TGTGCCAGCAGCTTAACAGGGGCCTACAATGAGCAGTTCTTC. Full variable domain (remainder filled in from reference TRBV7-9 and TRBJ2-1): DTGVSQNPRHKITKRGQNVTFRCDPISEHNRLYWYRQTLGQGPEFLTYFQNEAQLEKSRLLSDRFSAERPKGSFSTLEIQRTEQGDSAMYLCASSLTGAYNEQFFGPGTRLTVL.

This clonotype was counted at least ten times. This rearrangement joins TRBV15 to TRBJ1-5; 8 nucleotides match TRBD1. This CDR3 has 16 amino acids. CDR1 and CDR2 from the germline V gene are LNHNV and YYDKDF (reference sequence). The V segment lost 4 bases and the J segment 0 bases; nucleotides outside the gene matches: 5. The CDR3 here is CATSTGQGISNQPQHF. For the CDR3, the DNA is TGTGCCACCAGCACAGGACAGGGTATTAGCAATCAGCCCCAGCATTTT.

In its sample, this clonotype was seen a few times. The CDR3 loop is CASSLAVLGRSGELFF. Here the CDR3 DNA reads TGCGCCAGCAGCTTGGCCGTACTAGGACGCTCCGGGGAGCTGTTTTTT. V is TRBV5-1 and J is TRBJ2-2, with D possibly being TRBD2 (5 bases). CDR1 and CDR2 from the germline V gene are SGHRS and YFSETQ. The CDR3 is 16 amino acids. V gave up 0 bases and J gave up 6 bases, with 15 bases separating them.

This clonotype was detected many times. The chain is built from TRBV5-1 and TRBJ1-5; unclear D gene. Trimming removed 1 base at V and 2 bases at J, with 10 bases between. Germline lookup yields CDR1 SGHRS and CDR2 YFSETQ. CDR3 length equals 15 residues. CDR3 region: CASSLWGEGNQPQHF. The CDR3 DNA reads TGCGCCAGCAGCTTGTGGGGAGAGGGCAATCAGCCCCAGCATTTT.

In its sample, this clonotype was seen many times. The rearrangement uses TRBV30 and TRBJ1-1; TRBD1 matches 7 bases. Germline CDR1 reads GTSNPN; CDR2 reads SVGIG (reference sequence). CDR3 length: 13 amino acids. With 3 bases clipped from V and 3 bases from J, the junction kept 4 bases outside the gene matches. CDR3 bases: TGTGCCTGGAGCGGACAGGTGGACACTGAAGCTTTCTTT. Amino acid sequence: CAWSGQVDTEAFF.

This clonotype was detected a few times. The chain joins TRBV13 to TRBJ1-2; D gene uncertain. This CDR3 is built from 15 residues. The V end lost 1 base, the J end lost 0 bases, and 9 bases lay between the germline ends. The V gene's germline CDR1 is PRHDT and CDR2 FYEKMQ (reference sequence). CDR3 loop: CASSLEKGANYGYTF. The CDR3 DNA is TGTGCCAGCAGCTTAGAGAAGGGAGCTAACTATGGCTACACCTTC.

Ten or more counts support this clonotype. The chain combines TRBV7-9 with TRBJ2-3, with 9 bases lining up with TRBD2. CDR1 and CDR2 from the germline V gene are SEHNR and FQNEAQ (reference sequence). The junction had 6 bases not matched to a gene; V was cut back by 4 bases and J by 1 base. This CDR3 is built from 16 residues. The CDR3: CASSSGWTSGTDTQYF. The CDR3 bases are TGTGCCAGCAGCTCTGGGTGGACTAGCGGCACAGATACGCAGTATTTT.

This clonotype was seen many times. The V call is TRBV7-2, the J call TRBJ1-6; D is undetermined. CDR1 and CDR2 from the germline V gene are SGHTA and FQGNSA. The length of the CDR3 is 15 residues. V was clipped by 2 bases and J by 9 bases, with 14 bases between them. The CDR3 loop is CASSLIGNVGSPLHF. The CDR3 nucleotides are TGTGCCAGCAGCTTAATAGGAAACGTCGGTTCACCCCTCCACTTT. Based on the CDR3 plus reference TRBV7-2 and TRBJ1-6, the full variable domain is GAGVSQSPSNKVTEKGKDVELRCDPISGHTALYWYRQSLGQGLEFLIYFQGNSAPDKSGLPSDRFSAERTGGSVSTLTIQRTQQEDSAVYLCASSLIGNVGSPLHFGNGTRLTVT.